Following are 7 T cell receptor beta chains from one sample sequenced in a study of cytomegalovirus exposure and HLA in healthy donors. PCR employed 60 Vbeta and 13 Jbeta primers. The repertoire was sequenced with immunoSEQ multiplex PCR; TCRdb's copy has only in-frame clones and lacks some. Of about 120,000 clones listed, roughly 70% are singletons. Specimen: PBMCs. The source of these receptors is a woman aged 18-29 years in good health and CMV-seronegative.

V usage is TRBV12-5 and J usage is TRBJ2-1, with TRBD1 matching over 7 bases. The CDR3 length is 13 residues. Germline loops: CDR1 LGHNT, CDR2 FRNRAP. Unmatched junction bases numbered 0, after V lost 1 base and J lost 6 bases. The CDR3 region has the DNA TGTGCTAGTGGTTTGGGGACAGGCAATGAGCAGTTCTTC. Residues: CASGLGTGNEQFF.

The chain links TRBV30 to TRBJ1-2, with 7 bases that match TRBD1. The CDR3 is made up of 16 amino acids. The J segment lost 2 bases and the V segment lost 4 bases, leaving 13 bases of the junction unmatched. Germline V gives CDR1 GTSNPN, CDR2 SVGIG (reference sequence). In DNA form, the CDR3 reads TGTGCCTGGACCCACCCTTCGACAGGGAAAAACTATGGCTACACCTTC. It specifies CAWTHPSTGKNYGYTF.

The CDR3 nucleotides are TGCGCCAGCAGCAGGACAGCTAACTATGGCTACACCTTC. The encoded protein is CASSRTANYGYTF. The V gene is TRBV5-1, the J gene TRBJ1-2; D perhaps matches TRBD1 (6 bases). V was cut by 4 bases and J by 0 bases, with 7 bases left in between. The CDR3 totals 13 residues. Germline V CDR1 and CDR2: SGHRS, YFSETQ. Filled out from reference TRBV5-1 and TRBJ1-2, the complete variable domain reads KAGVTQTPRYLIKTRGQQVTLSCSPISGHRSVSWYQQTPGQGLQFLFEYFSETQRNKGNFPGRFSGRQFSNSRSEMNVSTLELGDSALYLCASSRTANYGYTFGSGTRLTVV.

This rearrangement joins TRBV29-1 to TRBJ1-2; D gene ambiguous. Deletions cut 6 bases from V and 3 bases from J, with 20 bases between. The V gene's germline CDR1 is SQVTM and CDR2 ANQGSEA. The CDR3 length is 15 residues. The CDR3 spells CSVPWTHREYYGYTF. Here the CDR3 DNA reads TGCAGCGTCCCCTGGACCCACCGGGAGTACTATGGCTACACCTTC.

V gene TRBV5-1 combines with J gene TRBJ1-1; the D is unclear. V shed 4 bases and J shed 1 base, with 14 bases lying between them. The CDR3 spans 15 residues. The germline gives CDR1 SGHRS, CDR2 YFSETQ. In DNA form, the CDR3 reads TGCGCCAGCAGCCCCCCGGGGTTTAAGAACACTGAAGCTTTCTTT. Amino acids: CASSPPGFKNTEAFF.

The V gene is TRBV9, the J gene TRBJ1-6, with a tentative D call TRBD1 (5 bases). Germline V CDR1 and CDR2: SGDLS, YYNGEE. This CDR3 has 14 amino acids. V lost 4 bases to trimming and J lost 7 bases, with 12 bases between them. The CDR3 DNA sequence: TGTGCCAGCAGCCCAAGCGGGGGAAATTCACCCCTCCACTTT. It yields the protein CASSPSGGNSPLHF.

This clone was detected only a few times. The chain joins TRBV14 to TRBJ2-6; perhaps TRBD2 as D (6 bases). The CDR3 sequence is 15 residues long. Trimming removed 3 bases at V and 3 bases at J, with 9 bases between. Germline assignment: CDR1 SGHDN and CDR2 FVKESK. The CDR3 sequence is CASSHMGGGANVLTF. DNA for the CDR3: TGTGCCAGCAGCCACATGGGAGGTGGGGCCAACGTCCTGACTTTC.